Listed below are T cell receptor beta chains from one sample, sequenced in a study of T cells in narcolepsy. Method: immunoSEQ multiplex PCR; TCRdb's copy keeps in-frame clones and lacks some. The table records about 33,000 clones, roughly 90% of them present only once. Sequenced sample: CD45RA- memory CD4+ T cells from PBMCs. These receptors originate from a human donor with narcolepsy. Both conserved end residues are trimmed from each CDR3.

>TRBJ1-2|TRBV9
ASSSNRAYGYT
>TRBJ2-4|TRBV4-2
ASSQDFMTSGGADIQY
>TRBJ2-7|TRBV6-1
ASSYGTTPGYEQY
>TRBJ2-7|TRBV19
ASSTPGGVIPYEQY
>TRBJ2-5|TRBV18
ASSPPAVTETQY
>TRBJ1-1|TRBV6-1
ASKYGQGAEAF
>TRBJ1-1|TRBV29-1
SGGGSLYTEAF
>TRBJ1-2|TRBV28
ASSLSVRANFYGYT
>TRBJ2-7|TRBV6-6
ASSYSAGTTYEQY
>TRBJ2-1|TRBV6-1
ASSVRGRGRALAGNEQF
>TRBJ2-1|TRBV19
ASSGDTSYNEQF
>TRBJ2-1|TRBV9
ASSVGLANEQF
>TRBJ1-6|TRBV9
ASSVGPFNSPLH
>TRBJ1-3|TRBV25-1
ASSESGGTPL
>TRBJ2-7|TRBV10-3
AISELVGQGPYEQY
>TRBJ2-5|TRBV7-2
ASVRVVGETQY